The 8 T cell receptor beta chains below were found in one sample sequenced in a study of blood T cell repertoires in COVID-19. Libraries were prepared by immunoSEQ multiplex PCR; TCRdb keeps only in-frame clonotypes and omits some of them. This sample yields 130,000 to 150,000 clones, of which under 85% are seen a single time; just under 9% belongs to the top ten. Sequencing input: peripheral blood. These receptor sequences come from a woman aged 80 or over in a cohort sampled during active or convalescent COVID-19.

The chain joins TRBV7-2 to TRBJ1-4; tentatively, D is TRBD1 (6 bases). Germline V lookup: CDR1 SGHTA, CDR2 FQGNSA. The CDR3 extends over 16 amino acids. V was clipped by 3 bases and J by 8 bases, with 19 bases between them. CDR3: CASSFQIGGIGEKLFF. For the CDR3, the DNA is TGTGCCAGCAGCTTCCAAATAGGGGGAATAGGGGAAAAACTGTTTTTT.

The CDR3 nucleotides read TGTGCCAGCAGCGTAGATCGTGGGGCAAGGGAAAACACCATATATTTT. Amino acids: CASSVDRGARENTIYF. The genes are TRBV9 and TRBJ1-3; TRBD1 might be the D (5 bases). V was cut by 0 bases and J by 6 bases, with 16 bases left in between. CDR1 is SGDLS, CDR2 YYNGEE, per germline. This CDR3 spans 16 amino acids.

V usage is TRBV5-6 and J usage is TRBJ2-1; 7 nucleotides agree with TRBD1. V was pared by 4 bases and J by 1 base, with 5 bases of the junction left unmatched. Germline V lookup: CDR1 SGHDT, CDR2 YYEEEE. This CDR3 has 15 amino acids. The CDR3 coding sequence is TGTGCCAGCAGCGTGGACAGGAGATCCTACAATGAGCAGTTCTTC. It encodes CASSVDRRSYNEQFF.

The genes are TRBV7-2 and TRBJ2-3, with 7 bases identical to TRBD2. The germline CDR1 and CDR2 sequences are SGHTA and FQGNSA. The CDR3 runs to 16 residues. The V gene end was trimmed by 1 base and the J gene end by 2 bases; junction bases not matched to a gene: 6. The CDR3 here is CASSLGGRGNTDTQYF. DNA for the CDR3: TGTGCCAGCAGCTTAGGAGGGCGGGGGAACACAGATACGCAGTATTTT.

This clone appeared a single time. CDR3 in amino acids: CASSQHSGGYEQYF. The CDR3 region has the DNA TGTGCCAGCAGCCAGCACAGCGGGGGCTACGAGCAGTACTTC. The V gene is TRBV4-2, the J gene TRBJ2-7, with 8 bases matching TRBD2. V was pared by 3 bases and J by 3 bases, with 4 bases of the junction left unmatched. The CDR3 spans 14 residues. CDR1 and CDR2 from the germline V gene are LGHNA and YNFKEQ.

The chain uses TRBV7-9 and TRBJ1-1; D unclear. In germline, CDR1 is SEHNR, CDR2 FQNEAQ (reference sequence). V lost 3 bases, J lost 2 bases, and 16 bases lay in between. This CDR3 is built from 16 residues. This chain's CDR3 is CASSFRVGAGNTEAFF. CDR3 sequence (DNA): TGTGCCAGCAGCTTTCGGGTAGGAGCCGGTAACACTGAAGCTTTCTTT. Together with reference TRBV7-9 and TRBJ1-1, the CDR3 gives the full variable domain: DTGVSQNPRHKITKRGQNVTFRCDPISEHNRLYWYRQTLGQGPEFLTYFQNEAQLEKSRLLSDRFSAERPKGSFSTLEIQRTEQGDSAMYLCASSFRVGAGNTEAFFGQGTRLTVV.

The chain's CDR3 is CASSYLPLYEQYV. DNA for the CDR3: TGTGCCAGCAGTTATCTACCTTTGTACGAGCAGTACGTC. The gene calls are TRBV6-5 and TRBJ2-7; D unresolved. V was shortened by 3 bases and J by 4 bases, with 10 bases between the two germline ends. Germline values: CDR1 MNHEY, CDR2 SVGAGI. The CDR3 length is 13 residues.

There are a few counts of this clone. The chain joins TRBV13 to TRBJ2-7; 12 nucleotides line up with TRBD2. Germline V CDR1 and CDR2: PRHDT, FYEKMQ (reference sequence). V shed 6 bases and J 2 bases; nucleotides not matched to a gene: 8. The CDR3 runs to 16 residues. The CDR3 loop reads CASSPRTSGTPYEQYF. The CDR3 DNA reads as TGTGCCAGCAGTCCCAGGACTAGCGGGACTCCCTACGAGCAGTACTTC.